This passage covers 24 T cell receptor beta chains from one sample sequenced in a study of blood T cells in healthy people across ages. Together with a sample-barcoded 5' primer, a J-beta primer mix was included in a second PCR lasting about 7 to 12 cycles. MiXCR, applied by TCRdb to the 5' RACE reads, yields one record per CDR3 protein. This sample carries 850,000 to 950,000 distinct CDR3 sequences, about 28% of them seen once, and the ten largest clones take 17%. Sequencing used blood. Every receptor here comes from a woman aged 80 or over in good health.

This clonotype was recorded a few times. Given a much more abundant clone one base away, this may be a read error. The chain links TRBV20-1 to TRBJ2-7; possible D gene TRBD1, 5 bases. Trimming stripped 1 base from V and 3 bases from J, with 16 bases between. Germline V gene lookup returns CDR1 DFQATT and CDR2 SNEGSKA (reference sequence). CDR3 length: 15 amino acids. CDR3 sequence (DNA): TGCAGTGCTAGAGTGAGAGCGAAGGGGAACTACGAGCAGTACTTC. This codes for CSARVRAKGNYEQYF.

The rearrangement links TRBV2 to TRBJ2-1; D is ambiguous. The CDR3 contains 13 residues. Germline-derived CDR1 and CDR2 are SNHLY and FYNNEI. The ends were cut back, 5 bases at V and 4 bases at J, with 9 bases in the middle. The CDR3 region is CASSTTDYNEQFF. In nucleotides, the CDR3 is TGTGCCAGCAGTACTACAGATTACAATGAGCAGTTCTTC. The full variable domain, with the rest looked up from reference TRBV2 and TRBJ2-1, is EPEVTQTPSHQVTQMGQEVILRCVPISNHLYFYWYRQILGQKVEFLVSFYNNEISEKSEIFDDQFSVERPDGSNFTLKIRSTKLEDSAMYFCASSTTDYNEQFFGPGTRLTVL.

V is TRBV5-1 and J is TRBJ2-7; D gene ambiguous. The CDR3 length is 13 residues. V shed 0 bases and J shed 6 bases, with 10 bases lying between them. The germline gives CDR1 SGHRS, CDR2 YFSETQ. The CDR3 DNA sequence: TGCGCCAGCAGCTTGGGTTTTAGGGCCGAGCAGTACTTC. Protein product: CASSLGFRAEQYF.

This clonotype occurred a few times. This may be a read error, as it is one base from a much larger clone. The chain is built from TRBV3-1 and TRBJ2-7; possible D gene TRBD1, 5 bases. The CDR3 consists of 14 residues. CDR1 LGHDT and CDR2 YNNKEL come from the germline V gene (reference sequence). This CDR3 reads CAGSQDKGLTIQYF. DNA for the CDR3: TGTGCCGGCAGCCAAGATAAGGGGCTAACGATTCAGTACTTC.

The chain recombines TRBV20-1 with TRBJ1-4; D might be TRBD1 (6 bases). This CDR3 spans 14 amino acids. CDR1 is DFQATT and CDR2 is SNEGSKA in the germline V gene (reference sequence). V was pared by 6 bases and J by 5 bases, with 16 bases between. The CDR3 coding sequence is TGCAGTGCCTTAAACCCGGGGACAAATGAAAAACTGTTTTTT. This gives the protein CSALNPGTNEKLFF.

This clonotype was found a few times. The V call is TRBV6-2 or TRBV6-3, the J call TRBJ1-5; D unclear. Between the trimmed V and J ends, which lost 0 bases and 4 bases, there was a span of 7 bases. CDR1 and CDR2 from the germline V gene are MNHEY and SVGEGT. The CDR3 sequence is 14 residues long. As DNA, the CDR3 is TGTGCCAGCAGTTACTCGCTCAGGAATCAGCCCCAGCATTTT. It yields the protein CASSYSLRNQPQHF.

There are a few counts of this clonotype. The DNA of the CDR3 is TGCAGCGGGCAGGACAGGTTGTCGTCAGATACGCAGTATTTT. It specifies CSGQDRLSSDTQYF. This chain links TRBV29-1 with TRBJ2-3; 7 bases are shared with TRBD1. The CDR3 covers 14 residues. Germline CDR1 and CDR2: SQVTM and ANQGSEA. Trimming removed 7 bases from V and 4 bases from J; junction bases left unmatched: 11.

In this sample, this clonotype turned up many times. The V and J genes are TRBV12-3 or TRBV12-4 and TRBJ2-3; TRBD2 aligns across 10 bases. This CDR3 has 16 residues. V was pared by 8 bases and J by 5 bases, with 13 bases of the junction left unmatched. In DNA form, the CDR3 reads TGTGCCAGCCGGGATACGCCGGGACTAGCGTTAGATACGCAGTATTTT. It encodes CASRDTPGLALDTQYF.

The chain joins TRBV12-3 or TRBV12-4 to TRBJ2-1; 7 bases are a match to TRBD2. The CDR3 totals 17 residues. Trimming took 2 bases from V and 0 from J; bases not matched to a gene: 7. The CDR3 loop reads CASSLSSSGSSYNEQFF. The CDR3, as DNA: TGTGCCAGCAGTTTATCGTCTAGCGGAAGCTCCTACAATGAGCAGTTCTTC.

Ten or more counts support this clonotype. The chain joins TRBV4-3 to TRBJ2-5, with TRBD1 matching over 9 bases. The CDR3 runs 16 residues. Germline V gene lookup returns CDR1 LGHNA and CDR2 YSLEER. Germline trimming cut 0 bases from V and 7 bases from J; bases unmatched to any gene: 9. The CDR3 is CASSQEGTGRRVTQYF. As DNA, the CDR3 is TGCGCCAGCAGCCAAGAGGGGACAGGGCGTCGGGTGACCCAGTACTTC.

Many counts were recorded for this clonotype. The chain combines TRBV7-9 with TRBJ2-6; D uncertain. Germline lookup yields CDR1 SEHNR and CDR2 FQNEAQ (reference sequence). V lost 5 bases, J lost 0 bases, and 17 bases lay in between. This CDR3 spans 18 amino acids. The CDR3 region is CASSQDAGRSSGANVLTF. In DNA form, the CDR3 reads TGTGCCAGCAGCCAAGATGCTGGCAGATCCTCTGGGGCCAACGTCCTGACTTTC.

This clonotype was recorded many times. The chain recombines TRBV7-9 with TRBJ1-2; a weak D match, TRBD1 (6 bases). Per germline, CDR1 SEHNR and CDR2 FQNEAQ (reference sequence). This CDR3 spans 11 amino acids. With 5 bases removed from V and 8 bases from J, the gap between germline ends came to 9 bases. In nucleotides, the CDR3 is TGTGCCAGCAGCCCAGGGGAGGGCTACACCTTC. Protein sequence: CASSPGEGYTF.

This clonotype was seen many times. The CDR3 here is CASSQNTGGGQETQYF. CDR3 nucleotides: TGCGCCAGCAGCCAAAATACCGGGGGGGGCCAAGAGACCCAGTACTTC. This chain connects TRBV4-3 to TRBJ2-5; 8 bases are shared with TRBD2. This CDR3 is 16 amino acids long. Germline V lookup: CDR1 LGHNA, CDR2 YSLEER. Trimming at V came to 2 bases and at J to 1 base, leaving 6 bases not matched to a gene.

The chain couples TRBV7-2 to TRBJ2-7; D is undetermined. The CDR3 runs to 12 residues. Germline V gene lookup returns CDR1 SGHTA and CDR2 FQGNSA. Deletions cut 2 bases from V and 4 bases from J, with 6 bases between. The CDR3 bases are TGTGCCAGCAGCTTAACGCAGTACGAGCAGTACTTC. Its translation: CASSLTQYEQYF.

This clonotype has ten or more counts. CDR3 loop: CASSKGQLYEQYF. The CDR3 nucleotides are TGCGCCAGCAGCAAGGGACAGCTCTACGAGCAGTACTTC. The chain links TRBV5-1 to TRBJ2-7; TRBD1 matches 7 bases. The germline V gene encodes CDR1 SGHRS and CDR2 YFSETQ. V shed 4 bases and J 3 bases; nucleotides not matched to a gene: 4. The CDR3 loop spans 13 amino acids.

This clonotype was observed a handful of times. Possible read error: a much larger clone is one base away. The rearrangement joins TRBV6-2 or TRBV6-3 to TRBJ1-2; 7 bases match TRBD1. The CDR3 extends over 14 amino acids. V dropped 7 bases and J dropped 8; count of bases not matched to a gene: 13. Germline CDR1 MNHEY, CDR2 SVGEGT. The CDR3 nucleotides read TGTGCCAGCACCTGCATGACAGGGAGTAACGGCTACACCTTC. Translated: CASTCMTGSNGYTF.

The chain is built from TRBV5-1 and TRBJ1-2; D unresolved. Trimming took off 1 base at V and 6 bases at J, with 10 bases between the two ends. The CDR3 runs to 13 residues. Germline CDR1 reads SGHRS; CDR2 reads YFSETQ. CDR3 nucleotide sequence: TGCGCCAGCAGCTTGACAGAAAGGAATGGCTACACCTTC. Its translation is CASSLTERNGYTF.

The chain employs TRBV7-9 and TRBJ1-1, with D tentatively TRBD1 (5 bases). Germline CDR1 SEHNR, CDR2 FQNEAQ (reference sequence). The CDR3 totals 17 residues. The ends were cut back, 1 base at V and 3 bases at J, with 18 bases in the middle. The CDR3, as DNA: TGTGCCAGCAGCTTAGGCCTGACAGCTCTTAAGGACACTGAAGCTTTCTTT. Protein sequence: CASSLGLTALKDTEAFF.

The rearrangement joins TRBV5-1 to TRBJ2-2, with TRBD2 matching over 11 bases. This CDR3 comprises 15 residues. Looked up from germline, CDR1 is SGHRS and CDR2 is YFSETQ. The junction had 6 bases not matched to a gene; V was cut back by 3 bases and J by 8 bases. The CDR3: CASSWSGTSGGELFF. CDR3 coding DNA: TGCGCCAGCAGCTGGTCCGGGACTAGCGGTGGGGAGCTGTTTTTT.

This clonotype has a handful of counts. V is TRBV6-1 and J is TRBJ1-5; weak D call: TRBD1 (6 bases). The CDR3 runs 14 residues. Looked up from germline, CDR1 is MNHNS and CDR2 is SASEGT. V shed 4 bases and J shed 3 bases, with 10 bases lying between them. For the CDR3, the DNA is TGTGCCAGCAGTGGTCAGGGGAACAATCAGCCCCAGCATTTT. Its translation: CASSGQGNNQPQHF.

The chain couples TRBV3-1 to TRBJ1-2; D perhaps matches TRBD1 (6 bases). Deletions cut 3 bases from V and 7 bases from J, with 18 bases between. The V gene's germline CDR1 is LGHDT and CDR2 YNNKEL (reference sequence). CDR3 length: 15 amino acids. This chain's CDR3 is CASSHRPGAIGGYTF. The CDR3 nucleotides read TGTGCCAGCAGCCACCGGCCAGGGGCTATAGGTGGCTACACCTTC.

This clonotype was seen only a few times. Compared with germline, one end of the junction differs, possibly owing to a read error. The chain links TRBV29-1 to TRBJ2-5, with 9 bases identical to TRBD2. Germline assignment: CDR1 SQVTM and CDR2 ANQGSEA. The CDR3 sequence is 14 residues long. The CDR3 DNA reads TGCAGCGGTAGCGGGAGTGAGGATGGAGAGGCCCAGTACTTC. Protein: CSGSGSEDGEAQYF.

The table lists this clonotype with many counts. The chain has TRBV29-1 and TRBJ2-5; D unclear. CDR1 SQVTM and CDR2 ANQGSEA come from the germline V gene. V dropped 6 bases and J dropped 2 bases, with 7 bases sitting between them. The length of the CDR3 is 11 residues. The CDR3 DNA follows: TGCAGCGTGACACAACAAGAGACCCAGTACTTC. Its translation is CSVTQQETQYF.

This clonotype was seen repeatedly, ten times or more. The chain uses TRBV6-5 and TRBJ2-5, with 13 positions matching TRBD2. After removal of 2 bases from V and 0 bases from J, the junction contained 3 bases not matched to a gene. CDR3 length: 17 amino acids. Germline loops: CDR1 MNHEY, CDR2 SVGAGI. The CDR3 region has the DNA TGTGCCAGCAGTTACCGACTAGCGGGGGGTTACCAAGAGACCCAGTACTTC. Amino acid sequence: CASSYRLAGGYQETQYF.